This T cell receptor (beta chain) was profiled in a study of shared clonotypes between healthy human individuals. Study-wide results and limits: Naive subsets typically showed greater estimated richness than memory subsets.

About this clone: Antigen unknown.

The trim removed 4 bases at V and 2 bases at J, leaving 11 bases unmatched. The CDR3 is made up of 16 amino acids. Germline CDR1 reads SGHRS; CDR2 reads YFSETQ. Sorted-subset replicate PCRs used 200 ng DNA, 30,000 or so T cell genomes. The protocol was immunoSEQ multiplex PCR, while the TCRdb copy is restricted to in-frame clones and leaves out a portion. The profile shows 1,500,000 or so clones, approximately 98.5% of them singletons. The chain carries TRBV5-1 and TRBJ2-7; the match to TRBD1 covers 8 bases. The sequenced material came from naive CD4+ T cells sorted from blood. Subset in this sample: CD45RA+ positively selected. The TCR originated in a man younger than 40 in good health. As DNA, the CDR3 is TGCGCCAGCAGCCTGGAACTGACAGGGGTGGCCTACGAGCAGTACTTC. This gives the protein CASSLELTGVAYEQYF.